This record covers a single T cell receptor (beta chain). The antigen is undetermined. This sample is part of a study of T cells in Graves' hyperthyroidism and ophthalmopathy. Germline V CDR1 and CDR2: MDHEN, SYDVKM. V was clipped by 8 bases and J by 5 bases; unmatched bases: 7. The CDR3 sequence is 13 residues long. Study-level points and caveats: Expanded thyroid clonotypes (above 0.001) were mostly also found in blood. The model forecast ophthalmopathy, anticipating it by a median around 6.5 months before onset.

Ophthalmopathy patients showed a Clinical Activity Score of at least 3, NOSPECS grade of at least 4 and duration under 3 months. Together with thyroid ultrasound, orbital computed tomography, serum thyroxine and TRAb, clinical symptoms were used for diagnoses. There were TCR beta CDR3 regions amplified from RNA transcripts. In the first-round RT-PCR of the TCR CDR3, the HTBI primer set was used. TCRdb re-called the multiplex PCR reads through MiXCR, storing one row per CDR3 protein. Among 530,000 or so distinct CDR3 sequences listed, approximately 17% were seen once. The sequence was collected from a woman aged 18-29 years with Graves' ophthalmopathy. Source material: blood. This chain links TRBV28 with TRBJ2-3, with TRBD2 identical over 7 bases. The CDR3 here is CASERDGEDTQYF. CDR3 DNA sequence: TGTGCCAGCGAGCGGGACGGGGAAGATACGCAGTATTTT.